This is a list of T cell receptor beta chains from one sample in a study of tumor-infiltrating lymphocytes in oesophageal squamous cell carcinoma. TCRdb recomputed calls from the PCR reads with MiXCR, one row per CDR3 protein. In the table there are some 16,000 distinct CDR3 sequences, 40% to 65% of which are singletons. The material sequenced was esophageal tumor tissue. Receptor source: a male donor with esophageal squamous cell carcinoma. The CDR3 runs from the conserved cysteine through the conserved F or W. The D gene is left open where the match is weak. A clone size is listed for some rows: how often the clone was seen (once, few, many), or a class if it is expanded.

abundance	v_gene	d_gene	len	j_gene	CDR3nt	CDR3aa
NA	TRBV6-6	TRBD2	18	TRBJ2-1	TGTGCCAGCAGTTACTCGACGCGGCGGGAGCGACTCTGGAATGAGCAGTTCTTC	CASSYSTRRERLWNEQFF
medium-sized	TRBV7-2	NA	16	TRBJ1-1	TGTGCCAGCAGCTTATCAGTTGGTCAGGGGAACACTGAAGCTTTCTTT	CASSLSVGQGNTEAFF
NA	TRBV7-3	NA	14	TRBJ2-2	TGTGCCAGCAGCTTAAGTCTGGACACCGGGGAGCTGTTTTTT	CASSLSLDTGELFF
many	TRBV6-1	TRBD2	15	TRBJ2-1	TGTGCCAGCAGTCCACCGGGACTAGTCTACAATGAGCAGTTCTTC	CASSPPGLVYNEQFF
NA	TRBV7-2	NA	12	TRBJ2-7	TGTGCCAGCAGCTTAGACCCCCTCGAGCAGTACTTC	CASSLDPLEQYF
NA	TRBV7-2	TRBD1	15	TRBJ2-2	TGTGCCAGCAGCTTATTACAGGGGGGTACCGGGGAGCTGTTTTTT	CASSLLQGGTGELFF
many	TRBV7-2	NA	15	TRBJ2-7	TGTGCCAGCAGCCCCTTCGAGGGGGGGCCGTACGAGCAGTACTTC	CASSPFEGGPYEQYF
NA	TRBV7-3	NA	11	TRBJ2-5	TGTGCCAGCAGCCCACAAGGGACCCAGTACTTC	CASSPQGTQYF
NA	TRBV18	TRBD1	13	TRBJ1-1	TGTGCCAGCTCAGAAAGGGACAGGGGTTTGACTTTCTTT	CASSERDRGLTFF
medium-sized	TRBV7-3	NA	15	TRBJ2-7	TGTGCCAGCAGCTTAACGGCAGCACCCTCTTACGAGCAGTACTTC	CASSLTAAPSYEQYF
medium-sized	TRBV5-1	TRBD2	14	TRBJ2-7	TGCGCCAGCTCCGTTGTCGGGCCGGGAGGAGAGCAGTACTTC	CASSVVGPGGEQYF
NA	TRBV6-1	NA	15	TRBJ1-5	TGTGCCAGCAGTGAAGAGGGAGAGGGGTATCAGCCCCAGCATTTT	CASSEEGEGYQPQHF
NA	TRBV7-3	TRBD1	16	TRBJ2-5	TGTGCCAGCAGCTTAACGCCGACAGGGAGCCAAGAGACCCAGTACTTC	CASSLTPTGSQETQYF
NA	TRBV12-3/TRBV12-4	TRBD2	16	TRBJ2-1	TGTGCCAGCAGTTCTCTCATAGCGGGAGCGGGATATGAGCAGTTCTTC	CASSSLIAGAGYEQFF